This T cell receptor (beta chain) was captured by sequencing in a study of beta chain features in type 1 diabetes. Purity of each sorted population was above 95%. The length of the CDR3 is 16 residues. Germline V gene lookup returns CDR1 LGHNA and CDR2 YNFKEQ. J lost 2 bases, V lost 4 bases, and 7 bases had no gene match. The entirety of the isolated RNA underwent reverse transcription, so expressed TCRB transcripts were sequenced. The repertoire was sequenced with immunoSEQ multiplex PCR; TCRdb's copy has only in-frame clones and lacks some. The sample consists of fewer than 450,000 clones, roughly 14% of them appearing once. A note on this clone: What it recognizes is unknown.

Notes on the study in general: Type 1 diabetes patients had fewer VDJ junction insertions and more deletions. Shorter TCRB CDR3s, moderately but significantly so, were found in Type 1 diabetes patients in all four CD4+ subsets.

The chain combines TRBV4-2 with TRBJ2-7; 11 bases are shared with TRBD2. The specimen was naive CD4+ T cells from blood. This sequence was found in a woman younger than 30 with type 1 diabetes. CDR3 nucleotides: TGTGCCAGCAGCCCAATGACTAGCGGGACTACCTACGAGCAGTACTTC. Translating gives CASSPMTSGTTYEQYF.